The 10 T cell receptor beta chains presented below share a single source sample, sequenced in a study of OX40 agonist ivuxolimab in advanced cancers. TCRdb's table, derived via immunoSEQ multiplex PCR, lists solely in-frame clones and lacks some. In the table there are tens of thousands of clones, approximately 80% of which are singletons. Sequencing was performed on CD4+ or CD8+ T cells sorted from blood, taken in a trial of the OX40 agonist ivuxolimab. Receptors were obtained from an adult with an advanced solid tumor such as melanoma, head and neck, liver or kidney cancer.

The CDR3 nucleotides read TGTGCCAGCAGCACCGGGACTACATACAATGAGCAGTTCTTC. Its protein product is CASSTGTTYNEQFF. The chain uses TRBV5-4 and TRBJ2-1, with 7 positions matching TRBD2. The trim removed 4 bases at V and 4 bases at J, leaving 5 bases unmatched. CDR1 SGHNT and CDR2 YYREEE come from the germline V gene (reference sequence). The CDR3 consists of 14 residues.

This clone has just a few counts. V gene TRBV4-1 combines with J gene TRBJ2-5, with 9 bases matching TRBD1. The CDR3 contains 15 residues. The trim removed 0 bases at V and 5 bases at J, leaving 4 bases unmatched. CDR1 MGHRA and CDR2 YSYEKL come from the germline V gene. The CDR3 bases are TGCGCCAGCAGCCAAGATGGGACAGGGCAGGAGACCCAGTACTTC. Protein sequence: CASSQDGTGQETQYF.

This clone showed up just once. This chain joins TRBV19 and TRBJ1-2; TRBD1 matches at 12 bases. The CDR3 is 15 residues long. V was pared by 5 bases and J by 8 bases, with 9 bases of the junction left unmatched. Germline V gene data show CDR1 as LNHDA and CDR2 as SQIVND (reference sequence). CDR3 residues: CASSPGTGGFKGYTF. In DNA form, the CDR3 reads TGTGCCAGTAGTCCCGGGACAGGGGGCTTCAAAGGCTACACCTTC.

This sequence joins TRBV5-1 and TRBJ2-5; TRBD2 agrees at 12 bases. Germline V lookup: CDR1 SGHRS, CDR2 YFSETQ. The CDR3 loop spans 15 amino acids. V trimming: 4 bases; J trimming: 4 bases; junction bases outside the gene matches: 5. The CDR3 nucleotides are TGCGCCAGCAGCCTAGGACTAGCGGGGCGAGAGACCCAGTACTTC. Translation gives CASSLGLAGRETQYF.

V is TRBV5-4 and J is TRBJ2-5, with 8 bases matching TRBD1. The CDR3 length is 14 residues. The trim removed 3 bases at V and 2 bases at J, leaving 3 bases unmatched. Germline V lookup: CDR1 SGHNT, CDR2 YYREEE (reference sequence). Written as DNA, the CDR3 is TGTGCCAGCAGCTCCGGACAGGGTCAAGAGACCCAGTACTTC. Translation: CASSSGQGQETQYF. Full variable domain (outside the CDR3, taken from reference TRBV5-4 and TRBJ2-5): ETGVTQSPTHLIKTRGQQVTLRCSSQSGHNTVSWYQQALGQGPQFIFQYYREEENGRGNFPPRFSGLQFPNYSSELNVNALELDDSALYLCASSSGQGQETQYFGPGTRLLVL.

The J gene is TRBJ1-4, the V gene TRBV30; 9 nucleotides align to TRBD1. Germline V gene sequence: CDR1 GTSNPN, CDR2 SVGIG (reference sequence). V lost 0 bases to trimming and J lost 8 bases; unmatched junction nucleotides: 7. The CDR3 sequence is 15 residues long. The CDR3 here is CAWSVQSGTGEKLFF. CDR3 DNA sequence: TGTGCCTGGAGTGTACAGAGTGGGACAGGGGAAAAACTGTTTTTT.

The CDR3 DNA reads as TGTGCCATCAGTGCTAGCGGGGGGGCGCGGGAGCAGTACTTC. Encoded protein: CAISASGGAREQYF. The chain combines TRBV10-3 with TRBJ2-7; 12 nucleotides line up with TRBD2. CDR1 and CDR2 from the germline V gene are ENHRY and SYGVKD. The CDR3 is 14 amino acids. The ends lost 4 bases at V and 7 bases at J; junction bases unmatched: 5.

The rearrangement uses TRBV18 and TRBJ2-3, with 14 nucleotides matching TRBD2. This CDR3 region has 18 residues. From germline, CDR1 is KGHSH and CDR2 LQKENI. Trimming took 1 base from V and 6 from J; bases not matched to a gene: 9. The CDR3 nucleotides read TGTGCCAGCTCACCACGGACTAGCGGGGGGCCGAGACGGGATACGCAGTATTTT. This encodes CASSPRTSGGPRRDTQYF.

The gene calls are TRBV5-4 and TRBJ2-7, with D unclear. Trimming left V 2 bases short and J 5 bases short, with 14 bases between. The CDR3 is 14 amino acids. Germline V gene sequence: CDR1 SGHNT, CDR2 YYREEE (reference sequence). CDR3 residues: CASSLQGQPNEQYF. Written as DNA, the CDR3 is TGTGCCAGCAGCTTACAAGGGCAGCCAAACGAGCAGTACTTC.

This clone is medium-sized by share. This sequence joins TRBV12-5 and TRBJ1-3, with 7 bases fitting TRBD1. The CDR3 has 15 residues. Germline-derived CDR1 and CDR2 are LGHNT and FRNRAP. The J segment lost 0 bases and the V segment lost 4 bases, leaving 3 bases of the junction unmatched. The CDR3 here is CASGSGQSSGNTIYF. In DNA, the CDR3 is TGTGCTAGTGGTTCGGGACAGTCCTCTGGAAACACCATATATTTT.